This T cell receptor beta chain is drawn from a study of CD8+ T cells in alopecia areata. Turning to the study itself: For the treated group, dosing was oral tofacitinib at 5 to 10 mg twice daily. Study observations and caveats: Persistence during tofacitinib was seen for many expanded lesional clones in scalp and blood. Tofacitinib significantly decreased scalp clonality and expanded CD8+ clones among top 100.

The CDR3 totals 16 residues. With V trimmed by 1 base and J by 0 bases, 1 base remained unmatched. Germline CDR1 is LNHNV and CDR2 is YYDKDF (reference sequence). This clone has more than one count but fewer than ten. Its antigen is unknown. Documented treatment: oral pan-JAK inhibitor, 5-10 mg twice daily. The study team obtained lesional scalp punch biopsies and peripheral blood from alopecia areata patients. Sequencing templates came from extracted RNA that was reverse transcribed into cDNA. TCRdb's table, derived via immunoSEQ multiplex PCR, lists solely in-frame clones and lacks some. The table has around 300,000 clones, around 64% seen once.

Here the sequenced sample was CD4+ T cells sorted from blood, taken at week 52, from a patient treated with tofacitinib. This sequence joins TRBV15 and TRBJ2-3; the match to TRBD2 covers 10 bases. This TCR derives from a human donor with alopecia areata. The CDR3 bases are TGTGCCACCAGCAGAGGGGGACTAGCGAGCACAGATACGCAGTATTTT. Its protein product is CATSRGGLASTDTQYF.